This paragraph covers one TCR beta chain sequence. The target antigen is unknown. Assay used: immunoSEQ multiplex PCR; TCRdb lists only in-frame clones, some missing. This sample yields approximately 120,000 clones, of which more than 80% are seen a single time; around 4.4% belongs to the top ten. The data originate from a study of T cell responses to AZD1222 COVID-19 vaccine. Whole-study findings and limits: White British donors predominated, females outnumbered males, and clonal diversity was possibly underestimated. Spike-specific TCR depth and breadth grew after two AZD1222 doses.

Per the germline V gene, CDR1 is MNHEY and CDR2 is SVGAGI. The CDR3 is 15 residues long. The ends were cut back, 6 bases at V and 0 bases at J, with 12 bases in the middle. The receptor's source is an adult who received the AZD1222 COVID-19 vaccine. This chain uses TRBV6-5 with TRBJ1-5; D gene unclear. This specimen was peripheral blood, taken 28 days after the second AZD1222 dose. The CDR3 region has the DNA TGTGCCAGCAGGCTAAGTGCAGTTAGCAATCAGCCCCAGCATTTT. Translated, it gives CASRLSAVSNQPQHF.